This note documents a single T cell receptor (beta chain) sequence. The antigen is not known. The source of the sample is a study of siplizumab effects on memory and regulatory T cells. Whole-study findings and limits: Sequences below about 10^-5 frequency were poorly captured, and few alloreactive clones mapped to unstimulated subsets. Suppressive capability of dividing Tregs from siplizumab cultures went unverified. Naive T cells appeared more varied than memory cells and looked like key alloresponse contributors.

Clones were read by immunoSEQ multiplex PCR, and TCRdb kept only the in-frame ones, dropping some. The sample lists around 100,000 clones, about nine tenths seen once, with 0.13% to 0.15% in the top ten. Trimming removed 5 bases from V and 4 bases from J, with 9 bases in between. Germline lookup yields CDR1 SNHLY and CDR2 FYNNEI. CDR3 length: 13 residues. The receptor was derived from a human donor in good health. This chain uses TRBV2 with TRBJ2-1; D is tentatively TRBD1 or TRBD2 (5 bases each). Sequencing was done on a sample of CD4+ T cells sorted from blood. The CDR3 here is CASSPGAYNEQFF. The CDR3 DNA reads TGTGCCAGCAGTCCCGGGGCTTACAATGAGCAGTTCTTC.